This entry is about one T cell receptor (beta chain). A single record per CDR3 protein comes from TCRdb applying MiXCR to the reads. The sample records roughly 640,000 distinct CDR3 sequences, approximately 24% being singletons. V lost 8 bases and J 3 bases, leaving 12 bases between the germline ends. The CDR3 runs to 13 residues. The sample comes from a study of T cell repertoires in cytomegalovirus infection. V gene TRBV5-3 combines with J gene TRBJ2-1; D not certain. TRBV5-3 is noted as an ORF with a role that remains uncertain. This TCR was recovered from a human donor in good health (CMV status not recorded). Some clones in this sample may be carry-over from other donors' samples. The sequencing sample was made of CD8+ T cells from PBMCs. The CDR3 DNA reads TGTGCCAGCCAGCTTACCGGCTACAATGAGCAGTTCTTC. Protein: CASQLTGYNEQFF.